The 30 T cell receptor beta chains reported below all come from one sample, sequenced in a study of CD8 T cells in Susac syndrome. After extraction with the RNeasy kit, roughly 0.45 to 1 ug of the RNA was reverse transcribed using random hexamers. One entry per CDR3 protein, called by TCRdb with MiXCR from the immunoSEQ multiplex PCR reads. Among about 83,000 distinct CDR3 sequences listed, about 95% were seen once. Material: CD8+ T cells from PBMCs. The origin of the receptors is a human donor with Susac syndrome.

The chain is built from TRBV20-1 and TRBJ2-1, with D perhaps being TRBD1 or TRBD2 (5 bases each). Trimming stripped 3 bases from V and 7 bases from J, with 16 bases between. Germline assignment: CDR1 DFQATT and CDR2 SNEGSKA (reference sequence). The CDR3 is 14 amino acids. In DNA form, the CDR3 reads TGCAGTGCTAGGGGACGATATTCCACAAATGAGCAGTTCTTC. Translated, it gives CSARGRYSTNEQFF.

The V and J genes are TRBV28 and TRBJ1-1; possibly TRBD1 for D (5 bases). Germline V CDR1 and CDR2: MDHEN, SYDVKM. This CDR3 contains 14 residues. With 3 bases removed from V and 7 bases from J, the gap between germline ends came to 15 bases. The CDR3 nucleotides read TGTGCCAGCAGTTTTGGGACGGCTTCCTTTGAAGCTTTCTTT. This translates into CASSFGTASFEAFF.

The chain has TRBV6-2 or TRBV6-3 and TRBJ2-7; 10 bases map to TRBD1. The V gene's germline CDR1 is MNHEY and CDR2 SVGEGT. CDR3 length: 15 residues. Germline trimming cut 0 bases from V and 9 bases from J; bases unmatched to any gene: 8. The CDR3 nucleotides are TGTGCCAGCAGTTACTCCGTCCGGGACAGGGGTCGGCAGTACTTC. Translated: CASSYSVRDRGRQYF.

The chain combines TRBV13 with TRBJ1-1; D is uncertain. Trimming stripped 1 base from V and 2 bases from J, with 5 bases between. The CDR3 runs to 13 residues. Germline assignment: CDR1 PRHDT and CDR2 FYEKMQ (reference sequence). The CDR3 loop is CASSLVSNTEAFF. CDR3 DNA sequence: TGTGCCAGCAGCTTAGTCAGCAACACTGAAGCTTTCTTT.

V gene TRBV15 combines with J gene TRBJ2-3; D unclear. Germline V gene data show CDR1 as LNHNV and CDR2 as YYDKDF (reference sequence). V was trimmed by 0 bases and J by 4 bases, leaving 11 bases between them. The CDR3 length is 15 residues. This CDR3 is CATSRESTGADTQYF. For the CDR3, the DNA is TGTGCCACCAGCAGAGAATCCACTGGGGCAGATACGCAGTATTTT.

The gene calls are TRBV27 and TRBJ2-5; D is ambiguous. The germline CDR1 and CDR2 sequences are MNHEY and SMNVEV (reference sequence). This CDR3 contains 13 residues. Trimming removed 8 bases at V and 2 bases at J, with 12 bases between. This CDR3 is CASRSENQETQYF. For the CDR3, the DNA is TGTGCCAGCCGCTCCGAGAATCAAGAGACCCAGTACTTC.

The chain joins TRBV29-1 to TRBJ1-1, with D possibly TRBD1 on 5 matching bases. The CDR3 has 15 residues. Between the trimmed V and J ends, which lost 0 bases and 1 base, there was a span of 12 bases. Germline V lookup: CDR1 SQVTM, CDR2 ANQGSEA. CDR3 coding DNA: TGCAGCGTTGAAGATCTTCCAGGGAGGAACACTGAAGCTTTCTTT. As protein: CSVEDLPGRNTEAFF.

Only one count was recorded for this clonotype. This sequence joins TRBV4-3 and TRBJ2-7; no firm D call. The V end lost 0 bases, the J end lost 2 bases, and 8 bases lay between the germline ends. Germline loops: CDR1 LGHNA, CDR2 YSLEER. The CDR3 has 14 residues. CDR3 nucleotide sequence: TGCGCCAGCAGCCAAGATACGGATGCCTACGAGCAGTACTTC. Translated, it gives CASSQDTDAYEQYF.

The chain carries TRBV5-1 and TRBJ2-7; the match to TRBD2 covers 7 bases. The length of the CDR3 is 15 residues. Germline V gene lookup returns CDR1 SGHRS and CDR2 YFSETQ. Trimming removed 2 bases from V and 6 bases from J; junction bases left unmatched: 11. The CDR3 reads CASSFIREGKREQYF. For the CDR3, the DNA is TGCGCCAGCAGCTTCATCAGGGAGGGTAAGCGCGAGCAGTACTTC.

The rearrangement links TRBV4-1 to TRBJ2-1; D may be TRBD1 (6 bases). CDR1 is MGHRA, CDR2 YSYEKL, per germline. The CDR3 extends over 12 amino acids. The V end was cut by 1 base, the J end by 10 bases, with 8 bases between. The CDR3 DNA follows: TGCGCCAGCAGCCAAGGCAGGGGAGAGCAGTTCTTC. This gives the protein CASSQGRGEQFF.

The table lists this clonotype with a count of one. V usage is TRBV24-1 and J usage is TRBJ2-3; TRBD1 aligns across 8 bases. The J segment lost 4 bases and the V segment lost 8 bases, leaving 4 bases of the junction unmatched. Germline V CDR1 and CDR2: KGHDR, SFDVKD. The CDR3 is 13 amino acids. This CDR3 reads CATTGTGADTQYF. DNA for the CDR3: TGTGCCACCACCGGGACAGGAGCAGATACGCAGTATTTT.

CDR3 sequence reads: CASSVEQGGKTQYF. The CDR3 coding sequence is TGTGCCAGCAGCGTAGAACAGGGAGGCAAAACGCAGTATTTT. This chain uses TRBV9 with TRBJ2-3; D assignment may be TRBD1 or TRBD2 (6 bases each). CDR1 and CDR2 from the germline V gene are SGDLS and YYNGEE. Trimming shortened V by 0 bases and J by 9 bases, and 14 bases separated the two germline ends. This CDR3 is 14 amino acids long. Based on the CDR3 plus reference TRBV9 and TRBJ2-3, the full variable domain is DSGVTQTPKHLITATGQRVTLRCSPRSGDLSVYWYQQSLDQGLQFLIQYYNGEERAKGNILERFSAQQFPDLHSELNLSSLELGDSALYFCASSVEQGGKTQYFGPGTRLTVL.

V is TRBV11-3 and J is TRBJ2-3; TRBD1 is a possible D gene (7 bases). This CDR3 contains 18 residues. V lost 6 bases and J 3 bases, leaving 25 bases between the germline ends. Germline-derived CDR1 and CDR2 are SGHNT and YENEEA. The CDR3 sequence is CASSPRTGTQGVTDTQYF. DNA for the CDR3: TGTGCCAGCAGTCCCAGGACCGGGACTCAGGGGGTGACAGATACGCAGTATTTT.

This clonotype came up once. The genes are TRBV6-2 or TRBV6-3 and TRBJ1-1; the D is unclear. The CDR3 covers 14 residues. V was trimmed by 4 bases and J by 1 base, leaving 10 bases between them. Germline CDR1 MNHEY, CDR2 SVGEGT. The DNA of the CDR3 is TGTGCCAGCAGTTCGTCGGAACCGAACACTGAAGCTTTCTTT. It specifies CASSSSEPNTEAFF.

The chain couples TRBV29-1 to TRBJ2-7; D perhaps matches TRBD1 (5 bases). The V end lost 3 bases, the J end lost 0 bases, and 9 bases lay between the germline ends. The V gene's germline CDR1 is SQVTM and CDR2 ANQGSEA. This CDR3 is built from 13 residues. CDR3 sequence reads: CSVEARDSYEQYF. CDR3 in DNA: TGCAGCGTTGAGGCCAGGGACTCCTACGAGCAGTACTTC.

This sequence joins TRBV20-1 and TRBJ2-3; 8 positions match TRBD1. CDR1 DFQATT and CDR2 SNEGSKA come from the germline V gene (reference sequence). This CDR3 is built from 14 residues. Losses at the gene ends were 6 bases for V and 0 bases for J; bases not matched to a gene: 5. The CDR3 bases are TGCAGTGCGGCAGGGGGCATGAGCACAGATACGCAGTATTTT. It is translated as CSAAGGMSTDTQYF.

The rearrangement joins TRBV28 to TRBJ2-1, with D maybe TRBD2 (6 bases). Germline V gives CDR1 MDHEN, CDR2 SYDVKM. V was shortened by 3 bases and J by 1 base, with 16 bases between the two germline ends. The CDR3 spans 17 residues. DNA of the CDR3: TGTGCCAGCAGTTTCGGGAGACTACAAATGTCCTACAATGAGCAGTTCTTC. This codes for CASSFGRLQMSYNEQFF.

CDR3 nucleotide sequence: TGTGCCACCAGCAGAGATTTCTACACTGAAGCTTTCTTT. It specifies CATSRDFYTEAFF. The chain recombines TRBV15 with TRBJ1-1; D not resolved. Germline V CDR1 and CDR2: LNHNV, YYDKDF (reference sequence). Trimming removed 0 bases at V and 3 bases at J, with 5 bases between. This CDR3 is 13 amino acids long.

The gene calls are TRBV13 and TRBJ2-1, with 8 bases fitting TRBD2. CDR3 length: 15 amino acids. The V segment lost 0 bases and the J segment 6 bases; nucleotides outside the gene matches: 4. From germline, CDR1 is PRHDT and CDR2 FYEKMQ (reference sequence). CDR3 loop: CASSLGREVVNEQFF. The CDR3 coding sequence is TGTGCCAGCAGCTTAGGGCGGGAGGTAGTCAATGAGCAGTTCTTC.

The rearrangement links TRBV20-1 to TRBJ2-1; 13 bases fit TRBD2. J lost 3 bases, V lost 6 bases, and 5 bases had no gene match. Germline CDR1 and CDR2: DFQATT and SNEGSKA (reference sequence). The CDR3 contains 15 residues. The CDR3 coding sequence is TGCAGTGCCCCCGGACTAGCGGGAGACTACAATGAGCAGTTCTTC. The encoded protein is CSAPGLAGDYNEQFF.

V is TRBV5-4 and J is TRBJ2-1; 9 bases match TRBD2. CDR3 length: 15 residues. Germline CDR1 and CDR2: SGHNT and YYREEE (reference sequence). V shed 6 bases, J shed 7 bases, and the junction held 11 bases outside the gene matches. CDR3 residues: CASKPGAGGGNEQFF. CDR3 nucleotides: TGTGCCAGCAAGCCGGGAGCGGGAGGCGGTAATGAGCAGTTCTTC.

The CDR3 sequence is CAAKAGQGYGYTF. DNA for the CDR3: TGTGCTGCCAAGGCGGGACAGGGGTATGGCTACACCTTC. V gene TRBV12-5 combines with J gene TRBJ1-2, with TRBD1 matching 10 bases. The length of the CDR3 is 13 residues. Germline lookup yields CDR1 LGHNT and CDR2 FRNRAP. Trimming removed 11 bases from V and 5 bases from J; junction bases left unmatched: 8.

The chain is built from TRBV2 and TRBJ2-2, with TRBD1 matching over 7 bases. The CDR3 loop spans 14 amino acids. V dropped 8 bases and J dropped 2; count of bases not matched to a gene: 5. CDR1 is SNHLY and CDR2 is FYNNEI in the germline V gene. The CDR3 region has the DNA TGTGCCAGCCAAGGGACAGCTAACACCGGGGAGCTGTTTTTT. Encoded protein: CASQGTANTGELFF. Full variable domain (outside the CDR3, taken from reference TRBV2 and TRBJ2-2): EPEVTQTPSHQVTQMGQEVILRCVPISNHLYFYWYRQILGQKVEFLVSFYNNEISEKSEIFDDQFSVERPDGSNFTLKIRSTKLEDSAMYFCASQGTANTGELFFGEGSRLTVL.

The CDR3 DNA is TGTGCCAGCAGCCGACGGGACTATGGCTACACCTTC. Translating it yields CASSRRDYGYTF. The V call is TRBV6-5, the J call TRBJ1-2; D is uncertain. The CDR3 has 12 residues. Looked up from germline, CDR1 is MNHEY and CDR2 is SVGAGI. Between the trimmed V and J ends, which lost 6 bases and 3 bases, there was a span of 8 bases.

This clonotype was recorded only once. The chain recombines TRBV5-6 with TRBJ2-1; tentatively, D is TRBD1 (6 bases). The CDR3 totals 14 residues. CDR1 is SGHDT and CDR2 is YYEEEE in the germline V gene. V lost 4 bases and J lost 6, with 14 bases in between. DNA of the CDR3: TGTGCCAGCAGCGGAGGACAGAACATCAATGAGCAGTTCTTC. As protein: CASSGGQNINEQFF.

V is TRBV9 and J is TRBJ2-5; TRBD2 agrees at 10 bases. Germline trimming cut 4 bases from V and 2 bases from J; bases unmatched to any gene: 5. This CDR3 spans 15 amino acids. Germline V gene data show CDR1 as SGDLS and CDR2 as YYNGEE. The CDR3 loop is CASSPGTSEQETQYF. The CDR3 DNA reads as TGTGCCAGCAGCCCCGGGACTAGCGAACAAGAGACCCAGTACTTC.

The rearrangement joins TRBV6-2 or TRBV6-3 to TRBJ2-1; possible D gene TRBD2, 6 bases. V lost 0 bases, J lost 12 bases, and 15 bases lay in between. The CDR3 sequence is 14 residues long. The V gene's germline CDR1 is MNHEY and CDR2 SVGEGT. The CDR3 region is CASSYSSMRLGQFF. As DNA, the CDR3 is TGTGCCAGCAGTTACTCGTCGATGAGACTAGGGCAGTTCTTC.

J is TRBJ1-2 and V is TRBV4-2; 11 positions agree with TRBD1. Germline V gene lookup returns CDR1 LGHNA and CDR2 YNFKEQ. J lost 7 bases, V lost 0 bases, and 4 bases had no gene match. The CDR3 contains 15 residues. CDR3 sequence (DNA): TGTGCCAGCAGCCAAGATCGGGACAGGGGGGTTGGCTACACCTTC. Translating gives CASSQDRDRGVGYTF.

The J gene is TRBJ2-5, the V gene TRBV5-1, with D possibly being TRBD2 (5 bases). The V gene's germline CDR1 is SGHRS and CDR2 YFSETQ. This CDR3 contains 14 residues. V lost 4 bases, J lost 0 bases, and 10 bases lay in between. CDR3 DNA sequence: TGCGCCAGCAGCCCCGCGGGCGACCAAGAGACCCAGTACTTC. Its translation: CASSPAGDQETQYF.

This chain uses TRBV29-1 with TRBJ2-7, with no clear D. The length of the CDR3 is 12 residues. The germline V gene has CDR1 SQVTM and CDR2 ANQGSEA. Trimming took off 0 bases at V and 6 bases at J, with 9 bases between the two ends. For the CDR3, the DNA is TGCAGCGTTGAAGACCCTCCTCTCGAGCAGTACTTC. Its protein is CSVEDPPLEQYF.